Shown below are 30 T cell receptor beta chains from a single sample sequenced in a study of cytomegalovirus exposure and HLA in healthy donors. Vbeta (60) and Jbeta (13) primers were used in the PCR. The data were produced by immunoSEQ multiplex PCR, yet TCRdb's version contains in-frame clones alone and is incomplete. Its clone listing holds over 45,000 clones. The sequencing sample was made of PBMCs. The receptor source for this set is a woman aged 18 to 35 in good health and CMV-seronegative.

J is TRBJ2-1 and V is TRBV5-1; no definite D call. Germline-derived CDR1 and CDR2 are SGHRS and YFSETQ. The CDR3 spans 16 residues. V was shortened by 0 bases and J by 0 bases, with 10 bases between the two germline ends. The CDR3 sequence: CASSLGASSSYNEQFF. In nucleotides, the CDR3 is TGCGCCAGCAGCTTGGGGGCCAGCAGCTCCTACAATGAGCAGTTCTTC.

The gene calls are TRBV6-5 and TRBJ2-5; D gene unclear. Germline V gene sequence: CDR1 MNHEY, CDR2 SVGAGI. The CDR3 extends over 13 amino acids. Trimming removed 2 bases from V and 5 bases from J, with 9 bases in between. DNA of the CDR3: TGTGCCAGCAGTTACGGCGAGAGGGAGACCCAGTACTTC. Translation gives CASSYGERETQYF.

V gene TRBV23-1 combines with J gene TRBJ1-5; D not certain. TRBV23-1 is an ORF, with its function uncertain. V lost 0 bases and J 0 bases, leaving 12 bases between the germline ends. This CDR3 contains 17 residues. CDR3 sequence: CASSQSMSTLSNQPQHF. CDR3 sequence (DNA): TGCGCCAGCAGTCAATCGATGAGTACCCTTAGCAATCAGCCCCAGCATTTT.

The CDR3 DNA is TGCGCCAGCAGCATACAGGGGGCGAACACCGGGGAGCTGTTTTTT. As protein: CASSIQGANTGELFF. This rearrangement joins TRBV5-1 to TRBJ2-2; 8 bases align to TRBD1. V lost 4 bases and J lost 0; bases outside the gene matches: 2. Germline lookup yields CDR1 SGHRS and CDR2 YFSETQ. The CDR3 is 15 residues long.

J is TRBJ2-2 and V is TRBV19; D is unclear. The germline gives CDR1 LNHDA, CDR2 SQIVND (reference sequence). Trimming pared 6 bases from V and 3 bases from J, leaving 5 bases between. CDR3 length equals 12 residues. The CDR3 DNA reads as TGTGCCAGTAGACACGACACCGGGGAGCTGTTTTTT. It yields the protein CASRHDTGELFF.

The V gene is TRBV6-5, the J gene TRBJ1-2; 10 bases line up with TRBD1. Unmatched junction bases numbered 2, after V lost 5 bases and J lost 8 bases. Per germline, CDR1 MNHEY and CDR2 SVGAGI. The CDR3 sequence is 12 residues long. The CDR3 sequence is CASSTTGGGYTF. The CDR3 DNA follows: TGTGCCAGCAGTACGACAGGGGGCGGCTACACCTTC.

The chain uses TRBV5-4 and TRBJ1-1; TRBD1 aligns across 10 bases. The germline gives CDR1 SGHNT, CDR2 YYREEE (reference sequence). J lost 3 bases, V lost 2 bases, and 7 bases had no gene match. The CDR3 has 16 amino acids. CDR3 residues: CASSLPGTGAHTEAFF. Here the CDR3 DNA reads TGTGCCAGCAGCTTACCCGGGACAGGGGCTCACACTGAAGCTTTCTTT.

The chain couples TRBV11-2 to TRBJ1-1, with a weak D call TRBD1 (5 bases). Germline V gives CDR1 SGHAT, CDR2 FQNNGV. The CDR3 length is 16 residues. Trimming left V 5 bases short and J 1 base short, with 17 bases between. The chain's CDR3 is CASSPRGGNRNTEAFF. For the CDR3, the DNA is TGTGCCAGCAGCCCCCGGGGGGGGAACAGGAACACTGAAGCTTTCTTT.

The CDR3 DNA follows: TGCGCCAGCAGCCAATTTTTCGTGGGGAGCTCCTACAATGAGCAGTTCTTC. Protein: CASSQFFVGSSYNEQFF. The genes are TRBV4-1 and TRBJ2-1, with D possibly being TRBD2 (5 bases). The length of the CDR3 is 17 residues. Trimming took 2 bases from V and 0 from J, leaving 14 bases between them. The V gene's germline CDR1 is MGHRA and CDR2 YSYEKL.

The chain recombines TRBV4-1 with TRBJ2-4, with a weak D call TRBD1 (5 bases). Trimming left V 1 base short and J 0 bases short, with 10 bases between. In germline, CDR1 is MGHRA, CDR2 YSYEKL. The CDR3 length is 16 residues. The CDR3, as DNA: TGCGCCAGCAGCCAAGGGGGCCTAAGAGCCAAAAACATTCAGTACTTC. It specifies CASSQGGLRAKNIQYF.

The chain joins TRBV4-1 to TRBJ1-2; TRBD1 might be the D (6 bases). The V end lost 4 bases, the J end lost 0 bases, and 9 bases lay between the germline ends. The germline gives CDR1 MGHRA, CDR2 YSYEKL. This CDR3 has 14 amino acids. CDR3 nucleotides: TGCGCCAGCAGCCGGGACATTTCTAACTATGGCTACACCTTC. Translation: CASSRDISNYGYTF.

The chain employs TRBV5-6 and TRBJ1-5; D not resolved. The CDR3 contains 13 residues. V was clipped by 2 bases and J by 4 bases, with 7 bases between them. Germline lookup yields CDR1 SGHDT and CDR2 YYEEEE. The CDR3 region has the DNA TGTGCCAGCAGCTTCTCAACAAATCAGCCCCAGCATTTT. Translating gives CASSFSTNQPQHF.

The J gene is TRBJ2-2, the V gene TRBV5-1; 7 bases line up with TRBD2. The germline gives CDR1 SGHRS, CDR2 YFSETQ. This CDR3 spans 15 amino acids. The trim removed 7 bases at V and 7 bases at J, leaving 13 bases unmatched. The CDR3 loop reads CASSADRLAHGELFF. CDR3 nucleotide sequence: TGCGCCAGCTCAGCGGACCGACTAGCTCACGGGGAGCTGTTTTTT.

This sequence joins TRBV2 and TRBJ1-2; the match to TRBD1 covers 10 bases. V was clipped by 1 base and J by 7 bases; unmatched bases: 3. Per germline, CDR1 SNHLY and CDR2 FYNNEI. There are 14 residues in the CDR3. The CDR3 sequence: CASSEGTGGFGYTF. The CDR3 DNA sequence: TGTGCCAGCAGTGAAGGGACAGGGGGTTTTGGCTACACCTTC.

The chain is built from TRBV18 and TRBJ2-1, with 9 bases aligning to TRBD1. The CDR3 covers 15 residues. V was clipped by 4 bases and J by 9 bases; unmatched bases: 10. Germline assignment: CDR1 KGHSH and CDR2 LQKENI. The CDR3, as DNA: TGTGCCAGCTCACTGGGACAGGGTGGCCTAGCTGAGCAGTTCTTC. This encodes CASSLGQGGLAEQFF.

The V gene is TRBV9, the J gene TRBJ1-1; 7 bases agree with TRBD1. There are 14 residues in the CDR3. Germline loops: CDR1 SGDLS, CDR2 YYNGEE. V trimming: 0 bases; J trimming: 5 bases; junction bases outside the gene matches: 4. The CDR3 nucleotides read TGTGCCAGCAGCGTAGGACAGGGTTGGACTGAAGCTTTCTTT. Protein sequence: CASSVGQGWTEAFF.

This chain joins TRBV4-2 and TRBJ1-2; no definite D call. With 4 bases removed from V and 2 bases from J, the gap between germline ends came to 11 bases. From germline, CDR1 is LGHNA and CDR2 YNFKEQ. The CDR3 runs 14 residues. The CDR3 loop is CASSPAGQNYGYTF. CDR3 in DNA: TGTGCCAGCAGCCCTGCTGGGCAGAACTATGGCTACACCTTC.

J is TRBJ2-2 and V is TRBV19; 12 nucleotides line up with TRBD1. V lost 11 bases, J lost 3 bases, and 7 bases stayed unmatched. Germline V gene sequence: CDR1 LNHDA, CDR2 SQIVND (reference sequence). The CDR3 consists of 15 residues. The CDR3 loop reads CAATGQGAYTGELFF. The CDR3 nucleotides read TGTGCCGCGACGGGACAGGGGGCTTACACCGGGGAGCTGTTTTTT. The full variable domain, completed using reference TRBV19 and TRBJ2-2, is DGGITQSPKYLFRKEGQNVTLSCEQNLNHDAMYWYRQDPGQGLRLIYYSQIVNDFQKGDIAEGYSVSREKKESFPLTVTSAQKNPTAFYLCAATGQGAYTGELFFGEGSRLTVL.

This sequence joins TRBV6-5 and TRBJ2-1, with D uncertain. This CDR3 has 14 residues. Germline assignment: CDR1 MNHEY and CDR2 SVGAGI. Trimming stripped 3 bases from V and 9 bases from J, with 15 bases between. CDR3 coding DNA: TGTGCCAGCAGTTATTCCTTCACAATTCGTGAGCAGTTCTTC. Amino acid sequence: CASSYSFTIREQFF.

The chain joins TRBV18 to TRBJ1-5; D is uncertain. Germline loops: CDR1 KGHSH, CDR2 LQKENI. The CDR3 totals 14 residues. The ends were cut back, 5 bases at V and 5 bases at J, with 13 bases in the middle. CDR3: CASSSGGGHQPQHF. CDR3 sequence (DNA): TGTGCCAGCTCATCGGGAGGTGGCCATCAGCCCCAGCATTTT.

This sequence joins TRBV4-2 and TRBJ2-7; 8 nucleotides align to TRBD2. Germline CDR1 LGHNA, CDR2 YNFKEQ. Germline trimming cut 1 base from V and 2 bases from J; bases unmatched to any gene: 4. The CDR3 runs to 15 residues. The CDR3 DNA reads as TGTGCCAGCAGCCAAGGTTCGGGAGGGCCCTACGAGCAGTACTTC. Its translation is CASSQGSGGPYEQYF.

This rearrangement joins TRBV19 to TRBJ1-2; TRBD1 matches at 9 bases. The CDR3 consists of 13 residues. Germline-derived CDR1 and CDR2 are LNHDA and SQIVND (reference sequence). The ends lost 8 bases at V and 3 bases at J; junction bases unmatched: 4. CDR3 DNA sequence: TGTGCCAGTCAGGACAGGGGCCACTATGGCTACACCTTC. Translated: CASQDRGHYGYTF.

V gene TRBV19 combines with J gene TRBJ1-5; TRBD1 might be the D (5 bases). Trimming shortened V by 3 bases and J by 1 base, and 10 bases separated the two germline ends. Germline CDR1 reads LNHDA; CDR2 reads SQIVND (reference sequence). The CDR3 has 15 amino acids. CDR3 residues: CASSIFRASNQPQHF. The CDR3 nucleotides read TGTGCCAGTAGTATCTTCAGGGCGAGCAATCAGCCCCAGCATTTT.

The chain recombines TRBV7-2 with TRBJ1-2; TRBD1 matches at 7 bases. The CDR3 sequence is 14 residues long. Per germline, CDR1 SGHTA and CDR2 FQGNSA. After removal of 5 bases from V and 4 bases from J, the junction contained 7 bases not matched to a gene. CDR3 protein: CASSRQGEAYGYTF. The CDR3 DNA reads TGTGCCAGCAGCCGGCAGGGGGAGGCCTATGGCTACACCTTC.

The CDR3 reads CAWTTGGYYGYTF. Written as DNA, the CDR3 is TGTGCCTGGACTACAGGGGGCTACTATGGCTACACCTTC. V is TRBV30 and J is TRBJ1-2, with TRBD1 matching over 9 bases. Trimming took 4 bases from V and 3 from J; bases not matched to a gene: 3. This CDR3 has 13 amino acids. The germline V gene encodes CDR1 GTSNPN and CDR2 SVGIG (reference sequence).

This rearrangement joins TRBV29-1 to TRBJ1-1, with D possibly matching TRBD1 (5 bases). The V gene's germline CDR1 is SQVTM and CDR2 ANQGSEA. V was pared by 5 bases and J by 11 bases, with 15 bases between. This CDR3 has 11 residues. CDR3 sequence reads: CSVTDGTRAFF. The CDR3 DNA reads TGCAGCGTTACGGACGGGACTAGGGCTTTCTTT.

This chain links TRBV7-6 with TRBJ2-1; TRBD2 is a possible D gene (6 bases). CDR1 and CDR2 (germline): SGHVS, FNYEAQ. V dropped 6 bases and J dropped 9 bases, with 18 bases sitting between them. The CDR3 runs 14 residues. The chain's CDR3 is CASRSIRGRSEQFF. In nucleotides, the CDR3 is TGTGCCAGCAGATCTATCAGAGGGAGGTCTGAGCAGTTCTTC.

The V gene is TRBV6-1, the J gene TRBJ1-1; the match to TRBD1 covers 10 bases. This CDR3 is 14 amino acids long. With 4 bases clipped from V and 5 bases from J, the junction kept 4 bases outside the gene matches. CDR1 is MNHNS, CDR2 SASEGT, per germline. This chain's CDR3 is CASSVTGGITEAFF. In nucleotides, the CDR3 is TGTGCCAGCAGTGTGACAGGGGGCATTACTGAAGCTTTCTTT.

V gene TRBV4-1 combines with J gene TRBJ2-3; TRBD2 aligns across 9 bases. The germline V gene has CDR1 MGHRA and CDR2 YSYEKL. The CDR3 runs 13 residues. The V segment lost 2 bases and the J segment 14 bases; nucleotides outside the gene matches: 8. CDR3: CASSQMTSGPAYF. The DNA for the CDR3 is TGCGCCAGCAGCCAAATGACTAGCGGCCCCGCGTATTTT.

Details on this clone: At one of its ends the junction is not consistent with the germline gene, which may arise from a read error. The chain uses TRBV6-5 and TRBJ2-1; 8 bases are shared with TRBD1. The CDR3 has 13 amino acids. Germline lookup yields CDR1 MNHEY and CDR2 SVGAGI. The chain's CDR3 is CASTYRGSNEQFF. The CDR3 coding sequence is TGTGCCAGCACTTACAGGGGGAGCAATGAGCAGTTCTTC.